A selection of T cell receptor beta chains follows, all from one sample in a study of graft-versus-host responses after intestinal transplantation. Profiling relied on immunoSEQ multiplex PCR, and the TCRdb table lists in-frame clones only, not all of them. The repertoire includes 70,000 to 95,000 clones, 90% to 95% of them detected once, and 0.95% to 1.3% sits in the top ten. No antigens are known for them. The specimen comprised unstimulated CD8+ T cells sorted from spleen or lymph node cells, sampled before transplant. The receptor set was obtained from a human donor who was the organ donor for an intestinal transplant. Both conserved end residues are trimmed from each CDR3.

J: TRBJ2-3
V: TRBV11-2
CDR3: ASSPVERASTDTQY

J: TRBJ2-3
V: TRBV9
CDR3: ASAGGAIDTQY

J: TRBJ1-5
V: TRBV19
CDR3: ASSIDWASNQPQH

J: TRBJ2-7
V: TRBV9
CDR3: ASSEGDQYEQY

J: TRBJ1-5
V: TRBV9
CDR3: ASSVAHGQGKTPQH

J: TRBJ2-1
V: TRBV4-1
CDR3: ASSQPASGSIYNEQF

J: TRBJ2-1
V: TRBV28
CDR3: ASSFLRTSGSLYEQF

J: TRBJ2-1
V: TRBV7-9
CDR3: ASSLTLAGRPPNEQF

J: TRBJ2-5
V: TRBV29-1
CDR3: SVSGLAGAYQETQY

J: TRBJ2-1
V: TRBV27
CDR3: ASSPFGASSNEQF

J: TRBJ2-1
V: TRBV7-8
CDR3: ASSLPLAGVWDEQF

J: TRBJ2-3
V: TRBV29-1
CDR3: SVDSLSGQGTDTQY

J: TRBJ1-1
V: TRBV7-3
CDR3: ASSGGDPEAF

J: TRBJ1-1
V: TRBV5-6
CDR3: ASSGPGENTEAF

J: TRBJ1-1
V: TRBV13
CDR3: ASSSLDRPNTEAF

J: TRBJ2-7
V: TRBV11-2
CDR3: ASSFERESYEQY

J: TRBJ2-7
V: TRBV5-4
CDR3: ASSWTSGHTYEQY

J: TRBJ2-7
V: TRBV27
CDR3: ASSFGLAGTYEQY

J: TRBJ2-2
V: TRBV5-1
CDR3: ASSFGGGSGELF

J: TRBJ2-1
V: TRBV27
CDR3: ASRGGSSGSNEQF

J: TRBJ1-2
V: TRBV5-1
CDR3: ASGQGSRRPAGNYGYT

J: TRBJ1-2
V: TRBV9
CDR3: ASSGGVRRYGYT

J: TRBJ1-2
V: TRBV30
CDR3: AWSVGSEDT

J: TRBJ1-1
V: TRBV4-2
CDR3: ASSQFSRGVANTEAF

J: TRBJ2-7
V: TRBV5-1
CDR3: ASSFQQGGYEQY

J: TRBJ2-2
V: TRBV27
CDR3: ASSLSQGAGTGELF

J: TRBJ2-7
V: TRBV7-2
CDR3: ASSAPDRDYYEQY

J: TRBJ1-1
V: TRBV14
CDR3: ASKSTGSYTEAF

J: .
V: TRBV23-1
CDR3: ASSRHSYEQY

J: TRBJ2-7
V: TRBV5-1
CDR3: ASSLRVEQY

J: TRBJ2-7
V: TRBV7-9
CDR3: ASSPGYEQY

J: TRBJ2-1
V: TRBV4-1
CDR3: ASSQVGLAGGPNEQF

J: TRBJ2-7
V: TRBV5-4
CDR3: ASSSKTGPNYEQY

J: TRBJ2-1
V: TRBV27
CDR3: ASSFTSGGHEQF

J: TRBJ1-1
V: TRBV12-5
CDR3: ASWTGGSETEAF

J: TRBJ2-7
V: TRBV21-1
CDR3: ASSKDRAGGPYEQY

J: TRBJ2-1
V: TRBV6-5
CDR3: ASSLGTSGRNEQF

J: TRBJ2-3
V: TRBV19
CDR3: ASSNAALSGDTQY

J: TRBJ1-1
V: TRBV19
CDR3: ASRRKSYREGDTEAF

J: TRBJ2-7
V: TRBV4-3
CDR3: ASSQDGTGPTYEQY

J: TRBJ2-7
V: TRBV7-8
CDR3: ASSEGRVDSYEQY

J: TRBJ2-1
V: TRBV11-2
CDR3: ASSWDFRYTYNEFF

J: TRBJ1-4
V: TRBV15
CDR3: ATSTVRDTTNEKLF

J: TRBJ2-7
V: TRBV11-2
CDR3: ASSWSGGSYEQY

J: TRBJ1-1
V: TRBV30
CDR3: AWSVLRDTEAF

J: TRBJ1-2
V: TRBV5-6
CDR3: ASRTPGQGNYGYT

J: TRBJ2-7
V: TRBV5-1
CDR3: ADSGRVPYEQY

J: TRBJ2-7
V: TRBV5-4
CDR3: ASAAGVGTYEQY

J: TRBJ2-7
V: TRBV28
CDR3: ASSVLAGGSYEQY

J: TRBJ2-7
V: TRBV6-5
CDR3: ASSYWGGEQY

J: TRBJ1-5
V: TRBV21-1
CDR3: ASSNPSRGGNQPQH

J: TRBJ2-2
V: TRBV7-8
CDR3: ASSSSYGRTANTGELF

J: .
V: TRBV7-9
CDR3: ASSPHGQGYPYEQY

J: TRBJ2-1
V: TRBV7-9
CDR3: ASTERYNEQF